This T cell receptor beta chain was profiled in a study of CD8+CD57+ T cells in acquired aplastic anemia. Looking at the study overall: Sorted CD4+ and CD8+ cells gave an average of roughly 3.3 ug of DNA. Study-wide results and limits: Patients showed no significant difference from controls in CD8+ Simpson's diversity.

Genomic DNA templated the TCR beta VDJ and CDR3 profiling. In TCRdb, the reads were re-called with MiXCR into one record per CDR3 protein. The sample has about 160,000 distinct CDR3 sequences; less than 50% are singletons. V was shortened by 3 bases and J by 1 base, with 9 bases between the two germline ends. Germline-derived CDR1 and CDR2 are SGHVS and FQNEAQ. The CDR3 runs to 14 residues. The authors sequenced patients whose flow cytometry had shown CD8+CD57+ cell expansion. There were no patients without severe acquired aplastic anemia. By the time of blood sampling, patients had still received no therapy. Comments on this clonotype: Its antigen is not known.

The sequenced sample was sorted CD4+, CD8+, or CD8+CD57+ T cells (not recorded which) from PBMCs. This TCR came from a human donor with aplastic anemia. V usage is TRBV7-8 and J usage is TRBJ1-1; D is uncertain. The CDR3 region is CASSFGRTNTEAFF. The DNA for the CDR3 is TGTGCCAGCAGCTTTGGGCGGACGAACACTGAAGCTTTCTTT.